This T cell receptor (beta chain) was recovered during a study of a mutant IDH1 vaccine in newly diagnosed glioma. Study background: Mean patient age was about 40 years; around 60% were male and approximately 40% female. Patients previously underwent radiotherapy, temozolomide, or both, and most underwent both.

Time point indicated: baseline, week 1 (first vaccination visit). Treatment noted: pre-vaccination baseline after standard-of-care therapy. The donor cohort comprised cases of new WHO grade 3 or 4 IDH1-mutant, ATRX-lost astrocytoma. TCRdb keeps only in-frame clones here, not all; method: immunoSEQ multiplex PCR. Among about 88,000 clones listed, about 80% were seen once. The CDR3 loop spans 14 amino acids. V was trimmed by 5 bases and J by 0 bases, leaving 10 bases between them. Germline assignment: CDR1 MNHEY and CDR2 SVGAGI. Specimen: PBMCs, collected from a glioma patient treated with radiotherapy, temozolomide or both. The rearrangement uses TRBV6-5 and TRBJ1-1; maybe TRBD1 (5 bases). This TCR was sampled from a man in his forties or fifties with glioma. Some clones in this sample may be carry-over from other donors' samples. Written as DNA, the CDR3 is TGTGCCAGCAGTCTGGGACGGCTGAACACTGAAGCTTTCTTT. Residues: CASSLGRLNTEAFF.